Below, 25 T cell receptor beta chains from the same sample are listed, as sequenced in a study of T-cell reconstitution after alpha-beta-depleted transplantation in children. Preparation of the TCRbeta library used unique molecular identifiers. TCRdb processed the PCR reads anew with MiXCR; each CDR3 protein has one entry. The table has approximately 520,000 distinct CDR3 sequences, roughly 10% seen once; the top ten hold 13% to 15%. The specimen was PBMCs, mostly from graft donor cells, collected 180 days after TCRalphabeta/CD19-depleted stem cell transplant. The receptors here all came from a female patient between 2 and 15 years old who had a stem cell transplant for aplastic anemia, so the T cells may come from the graft donor.

The chain links TRBV20-1 to TRBJ2-7; the match to TRBD1 covers 7 bases. Germline trimming cut 1 base from V and 5 bases from J; bases unmatched to any gene: 8. Germline V gene sequence: CDR1 DFQATT, CDR2 SNEGSKA (reference sequence). The CDR3 extends over 14 amino acids. The DNA for the CDR3 is TGCAGTGCTAGAGGTGGCAGGGGGTTGAACGAGCAGTACTTC. Translating gives CSARGGRGLNEQYF.

The sample holds many counts of this clonotype. The chain joins TRBV5-1 to TRBJ2-7, with D perhaps matching TRBD1 or TRBD2 (6 bases each). The germline V gene has CDR1 SGHRS and CDR2 YFSETQ. The CDR3 totals 15 residues. Trimming cost V 3 bases and J 1 base, with 14 bases left between them. The CDR3: CASSWTGAQSYEQYF. The CDR3 DNA reads TGCGCCAGCAGCTGGACGGGGGCCCAATCCTACGAGCAGTACTTC.

The chain carries TRBV5-6 and TRBJ1-5; D may be TRBD1 (5 bases). Per germline, CDR1 SGHDT and CDR2 YYEEEE. Trimming took 0 bases from V and 1 from J, leaving 14 bases between them. This CDR3 is 17 amino acids long. CDR3 sequence (DNA): TGTGCCAGCAGCTTGGCGGAGACAGCAAAGAGCAATCAGCCCCAGCATTTT. This gives the protein CASSLAETAKSNQPQHF.

This clonotype has a handful of counts. The V call is TRBV27, the J call TRBJ2-7; no definite D call. The ends were cut back, 5 bases at V and 3 bases at J, with 14 bases in the middle. The CDR3 extends over 14 amino acids. Germline V lookup: CDR1 MNHEY, CDR2 SMNVEV (reference sequence). The CDR3 protein is CASSGTVSLYEQYF. Here the CDR3 DNA reads TGTGCCAGCAGTGGCACAGTGTCCCTCTACGAGCAGTACTTC.

This clonotype was seen at least ten times. The chain has TRBV7-8 and TRBJ1-3, with 9 bases aligning to TRBD1. V was clipped by 4 bases and J by 2 bases; unmatched bases: 6. Germline assignment: CDR1 SGHVS and CDR2 FQNEAQ. There are 16 residues in the CDR3. DNA for the CDR3: TGTGCCAGCAGCTCCGGGACAGGGAGGACTGGAAACACCATATATTTT. Translated, it gives CASSSGTGRTGNTIYF.

With regard to this clonotype: The junction departs from the called germline gene at one end, perhaps through a read error. The chain carries TRBV20-1 and TRBJ2-1, with 12 bases matching TRBD2. Germline-derived CDR1 and CDR2 are DFQATT and SNEGSKA (reference sequence). The CDR3 spans 14 residues. CDR3 in DNA: TGCAGTGTTGGTGGGACTAGCGGGCCACTGATTCGGGTCTTC. This codes for CSVGGTSGPLIRVF.

This clonotype was seen only a few times. The chain has TRBV18 and TRBJ2-2; possibly TRBD2 for D (5 bases). Germline V gene data show CDR1 as KGHSH and CDR2 as LQKENI. The V gene lost 4 bases and the J gene lost 8 bases, with 11 bases spanning the gap. The CDR3 covers 13 residues. The DNA for the CDR3 is TGTGCCAGCTCACTTGATCCGGGAGGGGAGCTGTTTTTT. As protein: CASSLDPGGELFF.

This clonotype was seen at least ten times. V usage is TRBV12-3 or TRBV12-4 and J usage is TRBJ1-5; D unclear. The CDR3 covers 15 residues. Trimming shortened V by 3 bases and J by 2 bases, and 11 bases separated the two germline ends. CDR3 sequence (DNA): TGTGCCAGCAGTTTGAAAGGGTCGGGCAATCAGCCCCAGCATTTT. It yields the protein CASSLKGSGNQPQHF.

The genes are TRBV24-1 and TRBJ1-5, with 8 positions matching TRBD1. The CDR3 covers 14 residues. Germline CDR1 is KGHDR and CDR2 is SFDVKD. J was trimmed by 2 bases and V by 6 bases; bases with no gene match: 2. CDR3 in amino acids: CATSQQGGNQPQHF. CDR3 sequence (DNA): TGTGCCACCAGTCAACAGGGGGGCAATCAGCCCCAGCATTTT.

The chain combines TRBV28 with TRBJ2-7; possible D gene TRBD1, 6 bases. V lost 5 bases, J lost 3 bases, and 14 bases lay in between. The CDR3 has 14 amino acids. Germline CDR1 is MDHEN and CDR2 is SYDVKM. Here the CDR3 reads CASSPSPDSYEQYF. CDR3 coding DNA: TGTGCCAGCAGTCCGTCCCCGGACAGCTACGAGCAGTACTTC.

This clonotype showed up just a few times. CDR3 DNA sequence: TGTGCCACCAGCAGAGGACCGGCGAGCTCCTATAATTCACCCCTCCACTTT. Protein: CATSRGPASSYNSPLHF. The chain is built from TRBV15 and TRBJ1-6; D is ambiguous. Between the trimmed V and J ends, which lost 1 base and 0 bases, there was a span of 10 bases. This CDR3 has 17 residues. Germline V gene sequence: CDR1 LNHNV, CDR2 YYDKDF (reference sequence). Looking up the rest from reference TRBV15 and TRBJ1-6 gives the full variable domain: DAMVIQNPRYQVTQFGKPVTLSCSQTLNHNVMYWYQQKSSQAPKLLFHYYDKDFNNEADTPDNFQSRRPNTSFCFLDIRSPGLGDTAMYLCATSRGPASSYNSPLHFGNGTRLTVT.

This clonotype has only a few counts. The chain links TRBV11-2 to TRBJ2-1; possible D gene TRBD1, 5 bases. Trimming pared 4 bases from V and 5 bases from J, leaving 15 bases between. The CDR3 is made up of 15 amino acids. Germline V CDR1 and CDR2: SGHAT, FQNNGV. The DNA for the CDR3 is TGTGCCAGCAGCTCCACAGGAGCGAGTAACAATGAGCAGTTCTTC. Its translation is CASSSTGASNNEQFF.

This clonotype was seen a few times. The genes are TRBV18 and TRBJ2-5; D gene ambiguous. V gave up 1 base and J gave up 2 bases, with 14 bases separating them. The CDR3 extends over 16 amino acids. The V gene's germline CDR1 is KGHSH and CDR2 LQKENI. CDR3 DNA sequence: TGTGCCAGCTCACCACTCCTCAACTTTGGGCAAGAGACCCAGTACTTC. This sequence encodes CASSPLLNFGQETQYF.

This clonotype was seen a few times. This chain links TRBV20-1 with TRBJ2-3; D is uncertain. With 1 base removed from V and 5 bases from J, the gap between germline ends came to 10 bases. The CDR3 extends over 13 amino acids. The germline CDR1 and CDR2 sequences are DFQATT and SNEGSKA (reference sequence). The CDR3 loop reads CSARGSYIDTQYF. CDR3 DNA sequence: TGCAGTGCTAGAGGAAGCTACATAGATACGCAGTATTTT.

This clonotype was counted ten times or more. V usage is TRBV7-2 and J usage is TRBJ2-3; perhaps TRBD2 as D (5 bases). The CDR3 totals 13 residues. Germline CDR1 and CDR2: SGHTA and FQGNSA. V lost 7 bases to trimming and J lost 5 bases, with 13 bases between them. In DNA, the CDR3 is TGTGCCAGCACGCACCCCGGAGGAGATACGCAGTATTTT. It specifies CASTHPGGDTQYF.

The chain employs TRBV4-3 and TRBJ2-1; 7 bases fit TRBD2. Germline trimming cut 4 bases from V and 6 bases from J; bases unmatched to any gene: 9. Germline V gene lookup returns CDR1 LGHNA and CDR2 YSLEER. The CDR3 consists of 15 residues. CDR3 region: CASSPDHSSGNEQFF. CDR3 bases: TGCGCCAGCAGCCCTGACCACTCTAGCGGCAATGAGCAGTTCTTC.

This clonotype was found many times. The CDR3 here is CASSPRDRGYEQYF. CDR3 sequence (DNA): TGTGCCAGCAGTCCGAGGGACAGGGGTTACGAGCAGTACTTC. The chain is built from TRBV12-3 or TRBV12-4 and TRBJ2-7, with 10 nucleotides matching TRBD1. CDR3 size: 14 residues. V was clipped by 5 bases and J by 4 bases; unmatched bases: 5.

Concerning this clonotype itself: An end of the junction does not agree with germline; a read error may underlie this. The chain combines TRBV7-2 with TRBJ2-6; tentatively, D is TRBD1 (5 bases). The CDR3 spans 16 residues. The V gene's germline CDR1 is SGHTA and CDR2 FQGNSA. The CDR3 nucleotides are TGTGCCAGCAGCTCCAGCCTTTCCCCTGGGGCCAACGGCCTGACTTTC. Protein sequence: CASSSSLSPGANGLTF.

This clonotype has more than one count but fewer than ten. The chain uses TRBV7-7 and TRBJ2-1; 12 nucleotides match TRBD2. The CDR3 is made up of 12 amino acids. CDR1 and CDR2 (germline): SSHAT, FNYEAQ (reference sequence). As DNA, the CDR3 is TGTGCTAGACTAGCGGGAGACAATGAGCAGTTCTTC. Its translation is CARLAGDNEQFF.

This clonotype was detected many times. The V and J genes are TRBV28 and TRBJ2-7, with 8 bases matching TRBD2. Germline assignment: CDR1 MDHEN and CDR2 SYDVKM. CDR3 length: 14 residues. V lost 6 bases to trimming and J lost 2 bases; unmatched junction nucleotides: 6. The CDR3 reads CASSLGLAPYEQYF. CDR3 coding DNA: TGTGCCAGCAGCCTCGGACTAGCTCCCTACGAGCAGTACTTC.

This clonotype was counted between two and nine times. The chain combines TRBV9 with TRBJ2-2; 9 bases fit TRBD1. CDR1 and CDR2 (germline): SGDLS, YYNGEE. There are 17 residues in the CDR3. Trimming took 6 bases from V and 3 from J; bases not matched to a gene: 12. The DNA of the CDR3 is TGTGCCAGCACCACAGGGGACAGGGTGAGGGACACCGGGGAGCTGTTTTTT. This gives the protein CASTTGDRVRDTGELFF.

This clonotype was seen only a few times. V usage is TRBV20-1 and J usage is TRBJ2-1; D is undetermined. V was cut by 1 base and J by 8 bases, with 12 bases left in between. The germline CDR1 and CDR2 sequences are DFQATT and SNEGSKA (reference sequence). This CDR3 has 13 residues. CDR3: CSARARRRHEQFF. The CDR3 coding sequence is TGCAGTGCTAGAGCAAGACGGCGCCATGAGCAGTTCTTC.

As to this clonotype: A single base separates this from a much larger clone, so it may be a read error. The rearrangement uses TRBV29-1 and TRBJ2-5, with 7 nucleotides matching TRBD1. The CDR3 has 15 amino acids. Trimming removed 4 bases from V and 0 bases from J; junction bases left unmatched: 8. Germline CDR1 is SQVTM and CDR2 is ANQGSEA. The CDR3 is CSVGGQTKYQETQYF. The CDR3 DNA is TGCAGCGTTGGGGGACAGACAAAGTACCAAGAGACCCAGTACTTC.

This clonotype was seen repeatedly, ten times or more. This CDR3 is CSARTGWGNSPLHF. In DNA, the CDR3 is TGCAGTGCTAGGACCGGGTGGGGGAATTCACCCCTCCACTTT. This chain connects TRBV20-1 to TRBJ1-6; weak D call: TRBD1 (5 bases). V lost 3 bases and J 7 bases, leaving 13 bases between the germline ends. Germline assignment: CDR1 DFQATT and CDR2 SNEGSKA (reference sequence). The CDR3 has 14 amino acids.

The chain joins TRBV18 to TRBJ1-2; D ambiguous. CDR1 KGHSH and CDR2 LQKENI come from the germline V gene. This CDR3 spans 14 amino acids. V gave up 2 bases and J gave up 7 bases, with 14 bases separating them. In nucleotides, the CDR3 is TGTGCCAGCTCACCAACCGGGAAAGAGGGTGGCTACACCTTC. Translation: CASSPTGKEGGYTF.